Listed below are T cell receptor beta chains from one sample, sequenced in a study of T-cell memory formation after mild COVID-19. TCRdb recomputed calls from the 5' RACE reads with MiXCR, one row per CDR3 protein. This table holds hundreds of thousands of distinct CDR3 sequences, less than 25% found once. The specimen was PBMCs or a T cell subset sorted from them (not recorded which). Receptors originate from an adult woman who had mild COVID-19 (a few samples of this study predate the infection). Cell type and time point are not known. Both conserved end residues are part of each CDR3. The D gene is left open where the match is weak. Clone size appears in some rows only: once, few, many, or a class for an expanded clone.

j_call v_call d_call cdr3_length clone_size cdr3_aa cdr3_nt
TRBJ1-1 TRBV4-1 - 15 - CASSQPSTGKTEAFF TGCGCCAGCAGCCAGCCCAGTACAGGGAAGACTGAAGCTTTCTTT
TRBJ2-5 TRBV7-7 - 15 - CASSLRNRAQETQYF TGTGCTAGCAGCTTAAGGAACAGGGCCCAAGAGACCCAGTACTTC
TRBJ1-1 TRBV5-4 - 16 few CASSLVTHRVNTEAFF TGTGCCAGCAGCTTGGTAACCCACAGGGTGAACACTGAAGCTTTCTTT
TRBJ1-1 TRBV19 - 14 - CASSRGRGNTEAFF TGTGCCAGTAGCAGAGGGCGAGGTAACACTGAAGCTTTCTTT
TRBJ2-7 TRBV7-9 - 13 - CASSSVTHYEQYF TGTGCCAGCAGCTCCGTTACTCACTACGAGCAGTACTTC
TRBJ2-2 TRBV29-1 - 12 - CSVVGNTGELFF TGCAGCGTTGTGGGGAACACCGGGGAGCTGTTTTTT
TRBJ2-1 TRBV11-3 - 13 few CASSPLLYNEQFF TGTGCCAGCAGCCCTTTACTATACAATGAGCAGTTCTTC
TRBJ1-2 TRBV12-3/TRBV12-4 - 13 few CASSMGGAYGYTF TGTGCCAGCAGTATGGGGGGGGCGTATGGCTACACCTTC
TRBJ2-1 TRBV27 - 15 - CASSLYWLGGNEQFF TGTGCCAGCAGTTTATACTGGCTCGGGGGCAATGAGCAGTTCTTC
TRBJ2-7 TRBV7-2 TRBD1 15 - CASSPEGTGAYEQYF TGTGCCAGCAGCCCGGAGGGGACAGGGGCCTACGAGCAGTACTTC
TRBJ2-7 TRBV5-8 TRBD2 16 - CASSPGGSGFPYEQYF TGTGCCAGCAGCCCTGGGGGTAGCGGGTTTCCCTACGAGCAGTACTTC
TRBJ1-5 TRBV28 - 16 - CASSLGGEGGNQPQHF TGTGCCAGCAGTTTAGGCGGGGAGGGCGGCAATCAGCCCCAGCATTTT
TRBJ2-5 TRBV6-1 TRBD1 14 - CASSEDRVRETQYF TGTGCCAGCAGTGAGGACAGGGTCCGAGAGACCCAGTACTTC